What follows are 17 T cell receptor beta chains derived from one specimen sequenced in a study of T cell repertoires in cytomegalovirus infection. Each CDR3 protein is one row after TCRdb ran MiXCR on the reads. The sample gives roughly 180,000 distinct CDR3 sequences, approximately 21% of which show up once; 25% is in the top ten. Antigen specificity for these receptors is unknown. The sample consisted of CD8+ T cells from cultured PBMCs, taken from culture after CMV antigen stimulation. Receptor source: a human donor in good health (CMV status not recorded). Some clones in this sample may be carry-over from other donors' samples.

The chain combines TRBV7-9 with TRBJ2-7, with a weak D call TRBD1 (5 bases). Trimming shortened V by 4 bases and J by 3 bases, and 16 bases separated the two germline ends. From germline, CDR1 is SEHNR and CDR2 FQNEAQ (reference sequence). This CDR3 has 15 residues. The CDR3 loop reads CASSSSLKGDYEQYF. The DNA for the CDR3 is TGTGCCAGCAGCTCCTCCCTTAAAGGGGACTACGAGCAGTACTTC.

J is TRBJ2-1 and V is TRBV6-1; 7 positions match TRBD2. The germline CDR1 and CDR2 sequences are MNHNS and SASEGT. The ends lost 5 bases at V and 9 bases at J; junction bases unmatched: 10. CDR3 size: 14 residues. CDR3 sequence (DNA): TGTGCCAGCAGTATTGGACTAGAAACAATTGAGCAGTTCTTC. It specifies CASSIGLETIEQFF.

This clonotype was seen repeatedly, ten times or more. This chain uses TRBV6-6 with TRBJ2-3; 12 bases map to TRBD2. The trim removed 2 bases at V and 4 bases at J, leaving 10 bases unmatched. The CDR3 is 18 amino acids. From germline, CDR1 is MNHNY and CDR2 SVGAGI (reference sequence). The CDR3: CASSYHRRLAGEPDTQYF. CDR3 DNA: TGTGCCAGCAGTTACCACCGCAGACTAGCGGGGGAACCAGATACGCAGTATTTT.

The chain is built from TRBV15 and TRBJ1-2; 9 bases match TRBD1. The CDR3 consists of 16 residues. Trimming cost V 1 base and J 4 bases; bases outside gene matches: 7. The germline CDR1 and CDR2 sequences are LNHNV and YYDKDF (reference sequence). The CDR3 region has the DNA TGTGCCACCAGCAGAGGAACGGGACAGGGATCCTATGGCTACACCTTC. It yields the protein CATSRGTGQGSYGYTF.

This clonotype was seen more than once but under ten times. The chain's CDR3 is CASSLIGGVSTEAFF. CDR3 sequence (DNA): TGTGCCAGCAGCTTAATTGGGGGGGTTAGCACTGAAGCTTTCTTT. V usage is TRBV7-9 and J usage is TRBJ1-1; TRBD1 might be the D (5 bases). From germline, CDR1 is SEHNR and CDR2 FQNEAQ (reference sequence). The V end was cut by 2 bases, the J end by 4 bases, with 14 bases between. The CDR3 loop spans 15 amino acids.

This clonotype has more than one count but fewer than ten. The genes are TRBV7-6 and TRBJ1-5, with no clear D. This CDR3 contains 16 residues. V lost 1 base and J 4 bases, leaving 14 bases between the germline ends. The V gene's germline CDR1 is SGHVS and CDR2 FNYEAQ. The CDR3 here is CASSLVSGVSNQPQHF. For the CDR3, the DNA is TGTGCCAGCAGCTTAGTCTCAGGTGTTAGTAATCAGCCCCAGCATTTT.

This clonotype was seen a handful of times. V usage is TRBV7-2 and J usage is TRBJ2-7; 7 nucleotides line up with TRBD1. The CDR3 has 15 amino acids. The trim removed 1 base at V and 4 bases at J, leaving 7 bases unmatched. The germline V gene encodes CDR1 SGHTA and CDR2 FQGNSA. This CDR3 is CASSLGRDSIYEQYF. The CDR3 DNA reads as TGTGCCAGCAGCTTAGGACGGGACAGTATTTACGAGCAGTACTTC.

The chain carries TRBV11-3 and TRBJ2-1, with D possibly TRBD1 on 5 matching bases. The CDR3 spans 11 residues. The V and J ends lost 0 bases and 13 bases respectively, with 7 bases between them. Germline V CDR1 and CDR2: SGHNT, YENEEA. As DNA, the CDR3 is TGTGCCAGCAGCTTAGAGGGGCCTCAGTTCTTC. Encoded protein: CASSLEGPQFF.

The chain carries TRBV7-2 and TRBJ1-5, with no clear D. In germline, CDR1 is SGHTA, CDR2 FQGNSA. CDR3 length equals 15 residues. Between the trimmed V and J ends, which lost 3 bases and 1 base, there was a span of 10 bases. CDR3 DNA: TGTGCCAGCAGCTTGAACAAGGCAAGCAATCAGCCCCAGCATTTT. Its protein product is CASSLNKASNQPQHF.

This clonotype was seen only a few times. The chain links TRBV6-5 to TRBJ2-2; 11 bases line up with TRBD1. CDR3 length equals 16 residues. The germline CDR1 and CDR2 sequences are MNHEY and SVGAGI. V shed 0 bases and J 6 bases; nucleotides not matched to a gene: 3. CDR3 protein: CASSYSGQGGAGELFF. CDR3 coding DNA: TGTGCCAGCAGTTACTCGGGACAGGGGGGAGCCGGGGAGCTGTTTTTT.

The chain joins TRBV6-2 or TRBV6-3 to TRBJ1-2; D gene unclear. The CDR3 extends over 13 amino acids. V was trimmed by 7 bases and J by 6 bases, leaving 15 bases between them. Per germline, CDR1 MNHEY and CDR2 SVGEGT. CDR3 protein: CASTQDDTHGYTF. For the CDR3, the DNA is TGTGCCAGCACCCAGGACGATACCCATGGCTACACCTTC.

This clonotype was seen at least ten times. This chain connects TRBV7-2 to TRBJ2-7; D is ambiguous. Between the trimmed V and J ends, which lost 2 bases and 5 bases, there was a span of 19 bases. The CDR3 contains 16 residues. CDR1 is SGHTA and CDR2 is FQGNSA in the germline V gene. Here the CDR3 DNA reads TGTGCCAGCAGCTTAAGAGACTCCGGTCAGCCGCACGAGCAGTACTTC. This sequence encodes CASSLRDSGQPHEQYF.

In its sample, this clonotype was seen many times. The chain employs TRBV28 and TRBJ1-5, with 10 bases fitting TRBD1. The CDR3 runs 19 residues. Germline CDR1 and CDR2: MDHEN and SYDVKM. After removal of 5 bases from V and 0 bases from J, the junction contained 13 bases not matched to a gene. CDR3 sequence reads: CASSRTGTGAHYSNQPQHF. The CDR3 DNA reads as TGTGCCAGCAGTCGGACCGGGACAGGGGCTCACTATAGCAATCAGCCCCAGCATTTT.

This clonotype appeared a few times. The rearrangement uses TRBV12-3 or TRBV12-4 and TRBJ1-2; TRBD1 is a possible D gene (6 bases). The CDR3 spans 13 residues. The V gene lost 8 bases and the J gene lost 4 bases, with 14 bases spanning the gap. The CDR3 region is CASLSGESYGYTF. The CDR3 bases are TGTGCCAGCCTGTCAGGGGAGAGCTATGGCTACACCTTC.

In DNA form, the CDR3 reads TGCAGCGTAGCGCCAGGGTACAACACTGAAGCTTTCTTT. Its translation: CSVAPGYNTEAFF. The chain carries TRBV29-1 and TRBJ1-1, with D perhaps TRBD1 (5 bases). CDR1 is SQVTM and CDR2 is ANQGSEA in the germline V gene. Trimming removed 6 bases at V and 2 bases at J, with 13 bases between. The CDR3 runs to 13 residues.

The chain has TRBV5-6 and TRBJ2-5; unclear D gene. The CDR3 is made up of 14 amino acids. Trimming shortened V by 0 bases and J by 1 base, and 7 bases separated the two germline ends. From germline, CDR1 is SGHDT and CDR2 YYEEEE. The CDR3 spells CASSLGGFQETQYF. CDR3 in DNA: TGTGCCAGCAGCTTGGGTGGATTCCAAGAGACCCAGTACTTC.

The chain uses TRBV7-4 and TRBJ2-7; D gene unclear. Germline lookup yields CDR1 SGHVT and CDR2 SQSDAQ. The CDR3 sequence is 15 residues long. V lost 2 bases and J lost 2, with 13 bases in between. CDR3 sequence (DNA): TGTGCCAGCAGCTTAAGTCAACCCCGCCCCTACGAGCAGTACTTC. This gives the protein CASSLSQPRPYEQYF.